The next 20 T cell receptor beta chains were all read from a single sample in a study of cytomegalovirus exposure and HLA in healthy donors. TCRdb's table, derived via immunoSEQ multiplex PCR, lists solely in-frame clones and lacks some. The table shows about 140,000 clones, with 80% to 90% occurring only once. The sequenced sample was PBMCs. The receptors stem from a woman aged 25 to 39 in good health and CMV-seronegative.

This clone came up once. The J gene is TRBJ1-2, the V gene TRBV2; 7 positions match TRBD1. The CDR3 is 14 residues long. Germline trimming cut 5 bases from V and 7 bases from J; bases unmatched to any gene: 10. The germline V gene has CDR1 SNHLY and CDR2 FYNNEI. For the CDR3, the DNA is TGTGCCAGCAGTCAGTCAACAGGGGAAGTTGGCTACACCTTC. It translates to CASSQSTGEVGYTF.

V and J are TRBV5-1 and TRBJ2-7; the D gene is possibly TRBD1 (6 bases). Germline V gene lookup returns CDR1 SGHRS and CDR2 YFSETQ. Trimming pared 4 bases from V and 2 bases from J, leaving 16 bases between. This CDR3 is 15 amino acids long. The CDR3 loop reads CASSRRPRGTYEQYF. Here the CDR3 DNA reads TGCGCCAGCAGCCGTAGGCCCAGGGGCACCTACGAGCAGTACTTC.

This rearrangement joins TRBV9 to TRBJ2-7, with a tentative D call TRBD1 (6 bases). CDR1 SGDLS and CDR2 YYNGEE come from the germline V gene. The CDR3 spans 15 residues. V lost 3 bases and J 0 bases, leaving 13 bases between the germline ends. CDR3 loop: CASSEGGQSSYEQYF. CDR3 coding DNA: TGTGCCAGCAGCGAGGGCGGACAGAGCTCCTACGAGCAGTACTTC.

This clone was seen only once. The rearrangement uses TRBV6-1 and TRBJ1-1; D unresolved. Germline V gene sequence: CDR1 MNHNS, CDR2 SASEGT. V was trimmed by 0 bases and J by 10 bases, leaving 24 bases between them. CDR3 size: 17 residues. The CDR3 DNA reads TGTGCCAGCAGTGAAGCGGCCCCACGGCTTCTAGGAACGGTAGCTTTCTTT. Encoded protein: CASSEAAPRLLGTVAFF.

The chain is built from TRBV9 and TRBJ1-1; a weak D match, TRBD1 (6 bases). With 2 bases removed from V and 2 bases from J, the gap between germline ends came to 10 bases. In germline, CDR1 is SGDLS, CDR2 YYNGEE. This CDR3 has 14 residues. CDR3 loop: CASSVRTENTEAFF. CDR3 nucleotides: TGTGCCAGCAGCGTCCGGACAGAAAACACTGAAGCTTTCTTT. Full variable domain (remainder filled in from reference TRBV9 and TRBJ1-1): DSGVTQTPKHLITATGQRVTLRCSPRSGDLSVYWYQQSLDQGLQFLIQYYNGEERAKGNILERFSAQQFPDLHSELNLSSLELGDSALYFCASSVRTENTEAFFGQGTRLTVV.

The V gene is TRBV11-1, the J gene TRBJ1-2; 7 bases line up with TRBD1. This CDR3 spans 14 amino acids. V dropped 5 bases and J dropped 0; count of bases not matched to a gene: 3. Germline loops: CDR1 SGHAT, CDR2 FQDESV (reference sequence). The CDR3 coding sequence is TGTGCCAGCAGCAAAACAGGGGCTAACTATGGCTACACCTTC. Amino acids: CASSKTGANYGYTF.

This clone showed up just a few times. The CDR3 region is CASSQDLAPGYGYTF. The CDR3 DNA is TGCGCCAGCAGCCAAGATTTGGCCCCGGGGTATGGCTACACCTTC. The genes are TRBV4-1 and TRBJ1-2, with D unresolved. The CDR3 has 15 residues. CDR1 MGHRA and CDR2 YSYEKL come from the germline V gene. V was shortened by 0 bases and J by 5 bases, with 13 bases between the two germline ends.

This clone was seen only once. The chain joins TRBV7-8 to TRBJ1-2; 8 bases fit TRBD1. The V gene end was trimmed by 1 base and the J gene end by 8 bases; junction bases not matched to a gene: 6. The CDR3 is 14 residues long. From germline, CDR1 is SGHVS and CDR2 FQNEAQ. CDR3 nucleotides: TGTGCCAGCAGCTTAGTACCAGGGGGCAGGGGCTACACCTTC. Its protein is CASSLVPGGRGYTF.

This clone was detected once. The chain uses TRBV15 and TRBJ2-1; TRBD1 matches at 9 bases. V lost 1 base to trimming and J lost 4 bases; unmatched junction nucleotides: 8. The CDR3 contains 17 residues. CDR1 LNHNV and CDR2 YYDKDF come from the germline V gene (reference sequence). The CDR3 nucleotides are TGTGCCACCAGCAGAGGTGAACGGGACAGGGCTTACAATGAGCAGTTCTTC. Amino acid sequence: CATSRGERDRAYNEQFF. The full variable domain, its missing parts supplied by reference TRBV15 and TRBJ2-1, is DAMVIQNPRYQVTQFGKPVTLSCSQTLNHNVMYWYQQKSSQAPKLLFHYYDKDFNNEADTPDNFQSRRPNTSFCFLDIRSPGLGDTAMYLCATSRGERDRAYNEQFFGPGTRLTVL.

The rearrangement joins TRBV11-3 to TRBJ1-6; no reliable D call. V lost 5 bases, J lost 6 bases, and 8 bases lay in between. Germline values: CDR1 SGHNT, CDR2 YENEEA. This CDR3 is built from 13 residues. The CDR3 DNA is TGTGCCAGCAGCCTGTACACTAATTCACCCCTCCACTTT. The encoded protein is CASSLYTNSPLHF.

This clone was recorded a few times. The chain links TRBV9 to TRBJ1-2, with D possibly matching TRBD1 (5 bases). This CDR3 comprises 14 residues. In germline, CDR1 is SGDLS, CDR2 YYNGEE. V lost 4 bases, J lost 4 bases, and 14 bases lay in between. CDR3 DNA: TGTGCCAGCAGCACAGGCACCCTGGGCTATGGCTACACCTTC. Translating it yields CASSTGTLGYGYTF.

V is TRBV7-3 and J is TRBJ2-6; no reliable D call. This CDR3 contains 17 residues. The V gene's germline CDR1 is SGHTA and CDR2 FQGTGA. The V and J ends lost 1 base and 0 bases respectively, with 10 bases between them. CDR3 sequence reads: CASSLMSGGSGANVLTF. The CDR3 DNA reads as TGTGCCAGCAGCTTAATGTCGGGTGGCTCTGGGGCCAACGTCCTGACTTTC.

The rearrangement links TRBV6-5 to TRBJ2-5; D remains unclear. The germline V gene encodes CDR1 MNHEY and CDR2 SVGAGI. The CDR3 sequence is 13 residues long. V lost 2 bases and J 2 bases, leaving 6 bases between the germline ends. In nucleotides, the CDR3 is TGTGCCAGCAGTTACCTCGGGCAAGAGACCCAGTACTTC. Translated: CASSYLGQETQYF.

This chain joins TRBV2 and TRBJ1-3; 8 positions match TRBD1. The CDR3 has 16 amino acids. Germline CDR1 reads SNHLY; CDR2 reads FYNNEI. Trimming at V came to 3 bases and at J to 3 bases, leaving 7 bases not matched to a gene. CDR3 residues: CASSDRGPFFGNTIYF. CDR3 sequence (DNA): TGTGCCAGCAGTGACAGGGGGCCCTTTTTTGGAAACACCATATATTTT.

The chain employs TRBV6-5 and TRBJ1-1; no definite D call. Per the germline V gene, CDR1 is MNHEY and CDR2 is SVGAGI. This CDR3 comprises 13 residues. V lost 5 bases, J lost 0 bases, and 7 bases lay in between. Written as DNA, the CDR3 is TGTGCCAGCAGTGACTACATGAACACTGAAGCTTTCTTT. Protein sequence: CASSDYMNTEAFF.

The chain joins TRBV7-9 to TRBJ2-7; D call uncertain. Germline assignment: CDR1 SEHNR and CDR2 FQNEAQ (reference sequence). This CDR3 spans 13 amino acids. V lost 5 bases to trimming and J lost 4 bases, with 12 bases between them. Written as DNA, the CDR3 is TGTGCCAGCAGCCACAAAAACCAATACGAGCAGTACTTC. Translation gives CASSHKNQYEQYF.

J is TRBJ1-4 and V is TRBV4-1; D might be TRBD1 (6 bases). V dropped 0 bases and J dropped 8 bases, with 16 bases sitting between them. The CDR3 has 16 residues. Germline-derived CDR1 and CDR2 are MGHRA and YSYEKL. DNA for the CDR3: TGCGCCAGCAGCCAAGATAGTGGGGGCGGCGAGGAAAAACTGTTTTTT. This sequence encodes CASSQDSGGGEEKLFF.

CDR3 in amino acids: CASSLGHGGRVFF. The CDR3 DNA follows: TGTGCCAGCAGCTTAGGACACGGGGGTAGGGTGTTTTTT. This sequence joins TRBV7-2 and TRBJ2-2; tentative D call: TRBD2 (6 bases). Per germline, CDR1 SGHTA and CDR2 FQGNSA. CDR3 length: 13 amino acids. The V end lost 1 base, the J end lost 15 bases, and 15 bases lay between the germline ends.

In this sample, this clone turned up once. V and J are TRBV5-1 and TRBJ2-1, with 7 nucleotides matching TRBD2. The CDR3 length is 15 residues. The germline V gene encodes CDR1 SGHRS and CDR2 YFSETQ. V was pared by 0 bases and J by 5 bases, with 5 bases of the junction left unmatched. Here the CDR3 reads CASSLGAGANNEQFF. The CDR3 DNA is TGCGCCAGCAGCTTGGGGGCGGGAGCTAACAATGAGCAGTTCTTC. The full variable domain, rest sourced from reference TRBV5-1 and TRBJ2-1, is KAGVTQTPRYLIKTRGQQVTLSCSPISGHRSVSWYQQTPGQGLQFLFEYFSETQRNKGNFPGRFSGRQFSNSRSEMNVSTLELGDSALYLCASSLGAGANNEQFFGPGTRLTVL.

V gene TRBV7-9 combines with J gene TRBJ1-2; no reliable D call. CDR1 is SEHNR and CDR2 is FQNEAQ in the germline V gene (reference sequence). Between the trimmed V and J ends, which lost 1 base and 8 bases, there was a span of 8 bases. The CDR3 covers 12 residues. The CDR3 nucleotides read TGTGCCAGCAGCTTAGAAATCGGGGGCTACACCTTC. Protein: CASSLEIGGYTF.